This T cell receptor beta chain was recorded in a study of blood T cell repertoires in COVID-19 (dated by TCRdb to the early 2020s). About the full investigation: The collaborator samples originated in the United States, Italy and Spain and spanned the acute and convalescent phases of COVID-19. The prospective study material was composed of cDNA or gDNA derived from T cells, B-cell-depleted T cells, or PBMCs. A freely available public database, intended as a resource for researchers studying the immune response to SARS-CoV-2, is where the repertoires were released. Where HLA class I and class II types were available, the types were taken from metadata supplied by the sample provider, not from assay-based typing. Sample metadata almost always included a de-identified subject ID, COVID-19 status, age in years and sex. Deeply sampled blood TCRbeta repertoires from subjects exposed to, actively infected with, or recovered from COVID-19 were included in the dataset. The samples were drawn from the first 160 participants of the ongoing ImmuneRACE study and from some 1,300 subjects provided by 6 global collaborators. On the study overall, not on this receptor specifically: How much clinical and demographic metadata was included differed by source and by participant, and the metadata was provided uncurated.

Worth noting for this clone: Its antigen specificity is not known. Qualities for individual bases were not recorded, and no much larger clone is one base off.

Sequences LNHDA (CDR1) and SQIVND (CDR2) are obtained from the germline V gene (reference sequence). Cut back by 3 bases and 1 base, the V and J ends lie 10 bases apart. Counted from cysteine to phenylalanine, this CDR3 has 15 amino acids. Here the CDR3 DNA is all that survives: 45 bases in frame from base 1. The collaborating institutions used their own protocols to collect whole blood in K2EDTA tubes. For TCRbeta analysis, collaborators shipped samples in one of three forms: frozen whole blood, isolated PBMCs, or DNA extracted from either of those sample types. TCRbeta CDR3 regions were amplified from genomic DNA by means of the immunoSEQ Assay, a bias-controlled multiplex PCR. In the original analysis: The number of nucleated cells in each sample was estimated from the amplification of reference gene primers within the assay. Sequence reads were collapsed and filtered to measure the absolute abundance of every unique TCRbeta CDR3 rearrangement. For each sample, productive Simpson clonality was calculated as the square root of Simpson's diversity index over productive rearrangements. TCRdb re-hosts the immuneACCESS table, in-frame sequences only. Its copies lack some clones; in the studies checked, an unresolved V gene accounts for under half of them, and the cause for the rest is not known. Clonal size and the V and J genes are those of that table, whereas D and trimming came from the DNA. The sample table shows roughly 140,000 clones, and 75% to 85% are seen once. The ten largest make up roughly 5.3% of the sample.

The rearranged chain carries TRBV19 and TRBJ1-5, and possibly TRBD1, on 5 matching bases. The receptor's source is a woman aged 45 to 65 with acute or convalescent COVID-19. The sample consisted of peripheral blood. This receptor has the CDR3 CASSIGHRSNQPQHF. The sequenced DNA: TGTGCCAGTAGTATTGGACATCGGAGCAATCAGCCCCAGCATTTT. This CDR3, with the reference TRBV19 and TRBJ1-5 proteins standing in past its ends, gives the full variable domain DGGITQSPKYLFRKEGQNVTLSCEQNLNHDAMYWYRQDPGQGLRLIYYSQIVNDFQKGDIAEGYSVSREKKESFPLTVTSAQKNPTAFYLCASSIGHRSNQPQHFGDGTRLSIL.